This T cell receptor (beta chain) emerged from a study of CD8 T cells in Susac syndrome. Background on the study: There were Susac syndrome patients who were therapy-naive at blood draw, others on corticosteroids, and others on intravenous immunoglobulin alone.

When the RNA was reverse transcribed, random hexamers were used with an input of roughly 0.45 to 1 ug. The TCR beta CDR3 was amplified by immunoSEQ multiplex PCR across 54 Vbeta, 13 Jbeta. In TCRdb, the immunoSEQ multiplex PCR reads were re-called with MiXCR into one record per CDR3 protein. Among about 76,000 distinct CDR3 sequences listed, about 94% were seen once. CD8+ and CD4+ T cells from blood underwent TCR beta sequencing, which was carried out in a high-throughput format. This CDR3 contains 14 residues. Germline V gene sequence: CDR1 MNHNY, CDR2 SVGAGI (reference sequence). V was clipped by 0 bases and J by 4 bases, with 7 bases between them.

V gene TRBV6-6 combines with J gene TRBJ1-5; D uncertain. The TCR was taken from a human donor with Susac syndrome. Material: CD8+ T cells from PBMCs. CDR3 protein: CASSYSGGNQPQHF. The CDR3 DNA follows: TGTGCCAGCAGTTACTCGGGAGGGAATCAGCCCCAGCATTTT.